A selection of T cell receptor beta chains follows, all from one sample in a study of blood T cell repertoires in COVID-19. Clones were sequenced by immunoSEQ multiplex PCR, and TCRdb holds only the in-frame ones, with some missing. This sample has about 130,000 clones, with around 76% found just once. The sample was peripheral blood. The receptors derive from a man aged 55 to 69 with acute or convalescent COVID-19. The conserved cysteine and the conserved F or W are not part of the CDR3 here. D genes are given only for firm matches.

ASSRGYEQY,-,TRBV27
ASSGTSVNTGELF,TRBD2,TRBV25-1
ASSLVRGEADTQY,TRBD2,TRBV11-2
SVATGYNQPQH,TRBD1,TRBV29-1
ASSSVWPGEQY,-,TRBV18
ASSPGTAQNEKLF,TRBD1,TRBV5-1
AISGTGMGYEQY,TRBD1,TRBV10-3
SATTGGRTEAF,TRBD1,TRBV29-1
ASSFSDQETQY,-,TRBV7-8
ASSTATGAVTGELF,TRBD1,TRBV4-1
ASNRDNQPQH,-,TRBV7-9
ASSPNQVLEQY,-,TRBV11-3
ASSEGQGDTEAF,TRBD1,TRBV7-9
ASSPEGTGGYQPQH,TRBD1,TRBV18
ASRPTGDNSPLH,TRBD1,TRBV25-1
ASSRRLAVNEQF,TRBD2,TRBV5-1
ASSHGGFYNEQF,TRBD2,TRBV6-2/TRBV6-3
ATSDSNQPQH,-,TRBV24-1
ASSEARDKQY,-,TRBV6-1
ASSYLRTASYEQY,-,TRBV6-2/TRBV6-3
ASSQDRRRYGYT,-,TRBV3-1/TRBV3-2
ASSLAGGQRNTQY,TRBD2,TRBV2
AYHRTAGGFYEQY,TRBD2,TRBV30
ASSLERGTEAF,-,TRBV11-2
ASSLIGQGEAF,TRBD1,TRBV5-1
ASSLTGTGWNEQF,TRBD1,TRBV7-3
ASSLEATNEKLF,-,TRBV6-5
ASSVDRGNYGYT,TRBD1,TRBV19
ASSQDRGHEQY,-,TRBV4-1
ASSQDILKLEKLF,-,TRBV4-1
ASSDPRENSYNEQF,-,TRBV6-1
SASNPQITVYNEQF,-,TRBV20-1
ASSPNGTPGNTIY,-,TRBV27
ASSFESGEYNEQF,TRBD2,TRBV5-1
ASIKGGAGANVLT,TRBD2,TRBV28
ASSISGRAIKNIQY,TRBD2,TRBV7-3
ASSPGGANIYGYT,-,TRBV4-2
ASSRPDRGLEKLF,TRBD1,TRBV25-1
ASSPGGQLNEQY,TRBD1,TRBV18
ASSFSGGGFNQPQH,-,TRBV5-6
ASSIVNRGNEQF,-,TRBV19
ASAAVSYEQY,-,TRBV7-9
AIKTGPNTEAF,-,TRBV10-3
ATGQGGTYEQY,TRBD1,TRBV28
ASSLYGGQGAGGYT,TRBD1,TRBV27
ASSTGLDNSPLH,-,TRBV19
AISQGANTEAF,TRBD1,TRBV2
ASRARDRAYNEQF,TRBD1,TRBV19
ASSSGLAGGDEQF,TRBD2,TRBV11-3
ASSTGGQGAGGYT,TRBD1,TRBV4-2
ASSLVDNLPSNQPQH,-,TRBV7-8
ASSLGLAGGKQF,TRBD2,TRBV7-2
ASSLTGRAEAF,-,TRBV12-3/TRBV12-4
ASSYSSLYEQY,-,TRBV6-6
ASSRPDRYNEQF,-,TRBV18